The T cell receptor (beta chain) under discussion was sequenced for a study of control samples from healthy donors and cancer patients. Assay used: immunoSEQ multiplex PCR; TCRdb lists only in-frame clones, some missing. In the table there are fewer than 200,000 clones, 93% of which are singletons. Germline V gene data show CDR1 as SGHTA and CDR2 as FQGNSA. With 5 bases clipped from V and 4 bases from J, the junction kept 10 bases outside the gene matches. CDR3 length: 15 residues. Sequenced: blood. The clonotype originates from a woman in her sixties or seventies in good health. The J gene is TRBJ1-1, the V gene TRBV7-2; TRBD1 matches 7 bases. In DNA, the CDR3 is TGTGCCAGCAGCCGCATACAGGGGTGGGGCACTGAAGCTTTCTTT. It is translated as CASSRIQGWGTEAFF.